The 31 T cell receptor beta chains listed next were all sequenced from one sample in a study of blood T cell repertoires in COVID-19. Clones were sequenced by immunoSEQ multiplex PCR, and TCRdb holds only the in-frame ones, with some missing. In the table there are 340,000 or so clones, around 80% of which are singletons. The specimen sequenced was peripheral blood. The receptors shown here come from a young man with active or convalescent COVID-19.

This chain connects TRBV28 to TRBJ2-3; maybe TRBD1 (5 bases). Looked up from germline, CDR1 is MDHEN and CDR2 is SYDVKM. The length of the CDR3 is 14 residues. Trimming removed 6 bases at V and 2 bases at J, with 12 bases between. The CDR3 coding sequence is TGTGCCAGCAGATCAACAGGCACCACAGATACGCAGTATTTT. It yields the protein CASRSTGTTDTQYF.

Comment on this clone: One junction end does not reproduce the germline sequence, and a read error may be involved. The chain employs TRBV19 and TRBJ2-1, with D uncertain. The CDR3 covers 12 residues. From germline, CDR1 is LNHDA and CDR2 SQIVND (reference sequence). The CDR3: CASSQNYYEQFF. CDR3 in DNA: TGTGCCAGTAGTCAAAACTACTATGAGCAGTTCTTC.

The chain is built from TRBV11-3 and TRBJ1-5; weak D call: TRBD1 (5 bases). Per germline, CDR1 SGHNT and CDR2 YENEEA. The CDR3 runs 16 residues. V gave up 4 bases and J gave up 2 bases, with 15 bases separating them. The CDR3 nucleotides are TGTGCCAGCAGCTCCTCCCGGGGGGTGGGCAATCAGCCCCAGCATTTT. Translating gives CASSSSRGVGNQPQHF.

CDR3 DNA: TGTGCCAGCAGCTTGTCAGGAACCTCATCTGGAAACACCATATATTTT. Translating gives CASSLSGTSSGNTIYF. J is TRBJ1-3 and V is TRBV5-5; D gene ambiguous. V gave up 1 base and J gave up 1 base, with 12 bases separating them. Germline CDR1 reads SGHKS; CDR2 reads YYEKEE (reference sequence). The CDR3 extends over 16 amino acids.

The gene calls are TRBV6-5 and TRBJ1-2; unclear D gene. Germline V CDR1 and CDR2: MNHEY, SVGAGI. V was shortened by 2 bases and J by 4 bases, with 5 bases between the two germline ends. CDR3 length: 12 amino acids. The CDR3 sequence: CASSYLGYGYTF. DNA for the CDR3: TGTGCCAGCAGTTACCTAGGCTATGGCTACACCTTC.

In nucleotides, the CDR3 is TGTGCCAGCAGCCAACGACTAGCGGGGGTCAAAGAGCAGTTCTTC. It encodes CASSQRLAGVKEQFF. The chain recombines TRBV14 with TRBJ2-1; 12 bases are shared with TRBD2. From germline, CDR1 is SGHDN and CDR2 FVKESK. Trimming took 2 bases from V and 10 from J; bases not matched to a gene: 6. The CDR3 has 15 amino acids.

Worth noting for this clone: Other DNA sequences in the sample encode the same CDR3. The chain employs TRBV5-1 and TRBJ1-1; weak D call: TRBD1 (5 bases). Per the germline V gene, CDR1 is SGHRS and CDR2 is YFSETQ. The CDR3 sequence is 14 residues long. V lost 5 bases to trimming and J lost 1 base, with 12 bases between them. The CDR3: CASSLQVGNTEAFF. CDR3 in DNA: TGCGCCAGCAGTTTACAGGTCGGGAACACTGAAGCTTTCTTT.

V usage is TRBV7-8 and J usage is TRBJ2-1; 8 bases agree with TRBD2. CDR1 and CDR2 (germline): SGHVS, FQNEAQ. The V and J ends lost 5 bases and 6 bases, in that order; junction bases with no gene match: 18. The CDR3 loop spans 18 amino acids. This CDR3 is CASSHRVGGRTKVNEQFF. The CDR3 DNA is TGTGCCAGCAGCCACAGGGTAGGCGGGAGGACCAAAGTCAATGAGCAGTTCTTC.

The J gene is TRBJ2-7, the V gene TRBV28, with TRBD2 as a possible D gene (7 bases). Germline V gene lookup returns CDR1 MDHEN and CDR2 SYDVKM. The CDR3 has 14 amino acids. The V end was cut by 6 bases, the J end by 3 bases, with 15 bases between. CDR3 in amino acids: CASRGGGQGYEQYF. CDR3 bases: TGTGCCAGCAGGGGCGGGGGCCAGGGCTACGAGCAGTACTTC.

V and J are TRBV20-1 and TRBJ2-2; D might be TRBD2 (6 bases). The germline CDR1 and CDR2 sequences are DFQATT and SNEGSKA (reference sequence). The CDR3 covers 11 residues. V lost 6 bases and J lost 7, with 9 bases in between. The CDR3 DNA reads as TGCAGTGCCCGGGGGATCGGGGAGCTGTTTTTT. Translated: CSARGIGELFF.

The chain employs TRBV7-2 and TRBJ1-6, with D hard to call. The CDR3 consists of 15 residues. Germline CDR1 is SGHTA and CDR2 is FQGNSA. V was cut by 10 bases and J by 3 bases, with 16 bases left in between. Here the CDR3 reads CATNQEGFYNSPLHF. The CDR3 DNA reads TGTGCCACCAATCAAGAGGGCTTCTATAATTCACCCCTCCACTTT.

This clone came up once. The genes are TRBV7-2 and TRBJ1-2; 9 nucleotides align to TRBD1. Germline V CDR1 and CDR2: SGHTA, FQGNSA. With V trimmed by 5 bases and J by 8 bases, 18 bases remained unmatched. CDR3 length: 17 amino acids. The CDR3 DNA is TGTGCCAGCAGCAACTTCGGGACAGGGAATTATTCGGGCGGCTACACCTTC. Amino acid sequence: CASSNFGTGNYSGGYTF.

The J gene is TRBJ1-2, the V gene TRBV18; possible D gene TRBD1, 6 bases. The germline CDR1 and CDR2 sequences are KGHSH and LQKENI. Trimming took off 0 bases at V and 8 bases at J, with 13 bases between the two ends. The CDR3 spans 14 residues. CDR3 in amino acids: CASSPPNRAAGYTF. CDR3 bases: TGTGCCAGCTCACCACCGAACAGGGCTGCGGGCTACACCTTC. The whole variable domain, remainder taken from reference TRBV18 and TRBJ1-2, is NAGVMQNPRHLVRRRGQEARLRCSPMKGHSHVYWYRQLPEEGLKFMVYLQKENIIDESGMPKERFSAEFPKEGPSILRIQQVVRGDSAAYFCASSPPNRAAGYTFGSGTRLTVV.

The genes are TRBV7-3 and TRBJ2-1, with TRBD2 matching 9 bases. V gave up 3 bases and J gave up 4 bases; unmatched junction bases: 7. The CDR3 spans 16 residues. Germline V gene sequence: CDR1 SGHTA, CDR2 FQGTGA. The DNA for the CDR3 is TGTGCCAGCAGCTTCTTAGCGGGAGTCCAATACAATGAGCAGTTCTTC. It codes for CASSFLAGVQYNEQFF.

This chain uses TRBV27 with TRBJ2-3, with TRBD2 matching over 9 bases. Germline V gene data show CDR1 as MNHEY and CDR2 as SMNVEV (reference sequence). The junction had 4 bases not matched to a gene; V was cut back by 6 bases and J by 0 bases. This CDR3 has 15 residues. The CDR3 loop is CASSFSGSSTDTQYF. DNA for the CDR3: TGTGCCAGCAGCTTTAGCGGGAGTAGCACAGATACGCAGTATTTT.

This chain joins TRBV28 and TRBJ2-7; D ambiguous. Trimming took off 5 bases at V and 3 bases at J, with 5 bases between the two ends. The CDR3 covers 11 residues. Germline CDR1 is MDHEN and CDR2 is SYDVKM. As DNA, the CDR3 is TGTGCCAGCAGTGTAGACTACGAGCAGTACTTC. This gives the protein CASSVDYEQYF.

The rearrangement joins TRBV5-1 to TRBJ1-4, with D uncertain. Germline CDR1 SGHRS, CDR2 YFSETQ. V lost 0 bases and J 7 bases, leaving 13 bases between the germline ends. The CDR3 is 15 residues long. CDR3 region: CASSLEPLAPEKLFF. The CDR3 DNA sequence: TGCGCCAGCAGCTTGGAACCTTTGGCCCCTGAAAAACTGTTTTTT. The full variable domain, in which reference TRBV5-1 and TRBJ1-4 provide the parts outside the CDR3, is KAGVTQTPRYLIKTRGQQVTLSCSPISGHRSVSWYQQTPGQGLQFLFEYFSETQRNKGNFPGRFSGRQFSNSRSEMNVSTLELGDSALYLCASSLEPLAPEKLFFGSGTQLSVL.

This clone was seen only a few times. The chain is built from TRBV10-2 and TRBJ1-2; D is possibly TRBD1 (6 bases). This CDR3 region has 15 residues. The germline V gene has CDR1 WSHSY and CDR2 SAAADI. Trimming pared 4 bases from V and 1 base from J, leaving 13 bases between. This CDR3 is CASSASTGDNYGYTF. CDR3 nucleotides: TGCGCCAGCAGTGCATCGACAGGTGATAACTATGGCTACACCTTC.

V is TRBV7-6 and J is TRBJ2-1; 8 bases agree with TRBD2. CDR1 and CDR2 (germline): SGHVS, FNYEAQ. The trim removed 5 bases at V and 0 bases at J, leaving 6 bases unmatched. This CDR3 contains 16 residues. CDR3 sequence reads: CASSPYGGASYNEQFF. The CDR3 DNA sequence: TGTGCCAGCAGCCCGTACGGGGGGGCCTCCTACAATGAGCAGTTCTTC. Together with reference TRBV7-6 and TRBJ2-1, the CDR3 gives the full variable domain: GAGVSQSPRYKVTKRGQDVALRCDPISGHVSLYWYRQALGQGPEFLTYFNYEAQQDKSGLPNDRFSAERPEGSISTLTIQRTEQRDSAMYRCASSPYGGASYNEQFFGPGTRLTVL.

V is TRBV30 and J is TRBJ2-7; 12 nucleotides line up with TRBD2. J gave up 5 bases and V 5 bases, and 7 bases lay outside the gene matches. This CDR3 is 14 amino acids long. The germline gives CDR1 GTSNPN, CDR2 SVGIG (reference sequence). The CDR3 region has the DNA TGTGCCTGGCCCAGACTAGCGGGGGAAAACGAGCAGTACTTC. Protein sequence: CAWPRLAGENEQYF.

This sequence joins TRBV7-8 and TRBJ2-2, with a possible D match to TRBD2 (5 bases). Germline-derived CDR1 and CDR2 are SGHVS and FQNEAQ. The CDR3 covers 16 residues. V lost 5 bases and J 4 bases, leaving 17 bases between the germline ends. CDR3 amino acids: CASSVLRTRGTGELFF. In DNA form, the CDR3 reads TGTGCCAGCAGCGTCCTTAGGACTCGTGGCACCGGGGAGCTGTTTTTT.

CDR3 region: CASSRGTGHQPQHF. Written as DNA, the CDR3 is TGTGCCAGCAGCAGAGGGACAGGCCATCAGCCCCAGCATTTT. The chain uses TRBV5-4 and TRBJ1-5, with TRBD1 matching 8 bases. Germline loops: CDR1 SGHNT, CDR2 YYREEE (reference sequence). V shed 4 bases and J 5 bases; nucleotides not matched to a gene: 5. The CDR3 has 14 amino acids.

The chain recombines TRBV11-3 with TRBJ2-3; D is possibly TRBD2 (5 bases). The V end lost 0 bases, the J end lost 1 base, and 17 bases lay between the germline ends. Germline CDR1 reads SGHNT; CDR2 reads YENEEA. The CDR3 covers 18 residues. The CDR3 region is CASSLDLGLLGGTDTQYF. CDR3 bases: TGTGCCAGCAGCTTAGATCTCGGACTGCTTGGAGGCACAGATACGCAGTATTTT.

This clone came up a few times. The chain has TRBV29-1 and TRBJ1-6, with a weak D call TRBD1 (6 bases). This CDR3 contains 13 residues. V shed 3 bases and J shed 12 bases, with 15 bases lying between them. The V gene's germline CDR1 is SQVTM and CDR2 ANQGSEA. CDR3 loop: CSVDLGGTGPLHF. In DNA form, the CDR3 reads TGCAGCGTTGATTTAGGGGGTACGGGACCCCTCCACTTT.

V gene TRBV18 combines with J gene TRBJ2-1, with D maybe TRBD2 (6 bases). The CDR3 contains 16 residues. Germline V gene sequence: CDR1 KGHSH, CDR2 LQKENI. With 0 bases removed from V and 4 bases from J, the gap between germline ends came to 13 bases. In DNA, the CDR3 is TGTGCCAGCTCACCACCCGGTAGGCGGGATTACAATGAGCAGTTCTTC. Protein product: CASSPPGRRDYNEQFF.

The V gene is TRBV6-4, the J gene TRBJ1-4; D uncertain. This CDR3 spans 18 amino acids. Germline V gives CDR1 MRHNA, CDR2 SNTAGT. Trimming removed 1 base from V and 9 bases from J, with 24 bases in between. CDR3 DNA sequence: TGTGCCAGCAGTGACTTAAACCGGTGGTTGCGTCGCGCCAAAAAACTGTTTTTT. Translating it yields CASSDLNRWLRRAKKLFF.

The V call is TRBV23-1, the J call TRBJ2-3, with D maybe TRBD1 (6 bases). TRBV23-1 is given ORF status, its function remaining uncertain. The CDR3 runs 18 residues. With 2 bases removed from V and 2 bases from J, the gap between germline ends came to 20 bases. The CDR3 here is CASSQPRTDTAPTDTQYF. The CDR3 bases are TGCGCCAGCAGTCAACCCCGGACAGATACGGCCCCCACAGATACGCAGTATTTT.

This chain links TRBV3-1 (or the pseudogene TRBV3-2) with TRBJ1-2; D is ambiguous. V lost 6 bases, J lost 4 bases, and 12 bases lay in between. Germline V CDR1 and CDR2: LGHDT, YNNKEL (reference sequence). The CDR3 length is 13 residues. The CDR3 bases are TGTGCCAGCAGTCCGAAGGGAGTCTATGGCTACACCTTC. Its translation: CASSPKGVYGYTF.

This chain links TRBV28 with TRBJ2-7, with 9 bases aligning to TRBD2. Trimming cost V 6 bases and J 3 bases; bases outside gene matches: 12. Per germline, CDR1 MDHEN and CDR2 SYDVKM. This CDR3 region has 16 residues. The chain's CDR3 is CASRSPGQREVYEQYF. Written as DNA, the CDR3 is TGTGCCAGCAGATCCCCGGGTCAGCGGGAGGTCTACGAGCAGTACTTC. Filled out from reference TRBV28 and TRBJ2-7, the complete variable domain reads DVKVTQSSRYLVKRTGEKVFLECVQDMDHENMFWYRQDPGLGLRLIYFSYDVKMKEKGDIPEGYSVSREKKERFSLILESASTNQTSMYLCASRSPGQREVYEQYFGPGTRLTVT.

The V gene is TRBV4-2, the J gene TRBJ2-3, with 10 bases lining up with TRBD2. The CDR3 consists of 18 residues. CDR1 LGHNA and CDR2 YNFKEQ come from the germline V gene. V lost 0 bases to trimming and J lost 3 bases; unmatched junction nucleotides: 9. CDR3 sequence reads: CASSQDLREAGGTDTQYF. In DNA form, the CDR3 reads TGTGCCAGCAGCCAAGATCTTAGGGAAGCGGGAGGGACAGATACGCAGTATTTT.

The rearrangement joins TRBV21-1 to TRBJ2-3; TRBD2 is the table's D call and was not checked against the DNA. TRBV21-1 is shown as a pseudogene. This CDR3 is 14 amino acids long. The chain's CDR3 is CATKAARRTDTQYF. The DNA of the CDR3 is TGTGCCACCAAGGCGGCTAGGAGGACAGATACGCAGTATTTT.